A selection of T cell receptor beta chains follows, all from one sample in a study of T cell repertoires in cytomegalovirus infection. TCRdb redid the calling of the reads with MiXCR, one entry per CDR3 protein. The data show more than 350,000 distinct CDR3 sequences, under 40% seen once. Material: PBMCs. These receptors all come from a human donor in good health (CMV status not recorded). Some clones in this sample may be carry-over from other donors' samples. CDR3s include the opening cysteine and the closing phenylalanine or tryptophan. Fields, in order: J gene, V gene, CDR3 protein.

j_call: TRBJ2-7
v_call: TRBV4-2
cdr3_aa: CASSQEPGTGTYEQYF

j_call: TRBJ2-1
v_call: TRBV24-1
cdr3_aa: CATSDTGQGVYNEQFF

j_call: TRBJ2-7
v_call: TRBV27
cdr3_aa: CASIAGNYEQYF

j_call: TRBJ2-3
v_call: TRBV28
cdr3_aa: CASSPLGVIAGGADTQYF

j_call: TRBJ1-1
v_call: TRBV14
cdr3_aa: CASSQGLRPRMNTEAFF

j_call: TRBJ1-4
v_call: TRBV7-2
cdr3_aa: CASSSEATNEKLFF

j_call: TRBJ2-3
v_call: TRBV19
cdr3_aa: CASSIVGHQRDTQYF

j_call: TRBJ1-5
v_call: TRBV4-3
cdr3_aa: CASSQEAGLLNQPQHF

j_call: TRBJ2-1
v_call: TRBV2
cdr3_aa: CASSAKVVGVNEQFF

j_call: TRBJ2-2
v_call: TRBV7-7
cdr3_aa: CASSPLAGGSNTGELFF

j_call: TRBJ1-1
v_call: TRBV4-1
cdr3_aa: CASSQVWSAEGEAFF

j_call: TRBJ2-1
v_call: TRBV19
cdr3_aa: CASSIGYGGPYNEQFF

j_call: TRBJ2-3
v_call: TRBV5-1
cdr3_aa: CASSLAGGGTDTPYF

j_call: TRBJ2-5
v_call: TRBV7-4
cdr3_aa: CASSLGGLYKYF

j_call: TRBJ1-5
v_call: TRBV27
cdr3_aa: CAGSWGALQPQHF

j_call: TRBJ1-5
v_call: TRBV12-3/TRBV12-4
cdr3_aa: CASSLTEFNQPQHF

j_call: TRBJ2-1
v_call: TRBV4-2
cdr3_aa: CASSPYSGGGFYNEQFF

j_call: TRBJ2-1
v_call: TRBV20-1
cdr3_aa: CSAPGERGRNEQFF

j_call: TRBJ1-2
v_call: TRBV6-5
cdr3_aa: CASSYSGTASYGYTF

j_call: TRBJ2-1
v_call: TRBV7-6
cdr3_aa: CASSLGAARDEQFF

j_call: TRBJ1-4
v_call: TRBV24-1
cdr3_aa: CATSEGGHEKLFF

j_call: TRBJ2-3
v_call: TRBV9
cdr3_aa: CASSVDKRNTDTQYF

j_call: TRBJ2-5
v_call: TRBV5-1
cdr3_aa: CASRQRTGVETQYF

j_call: TRBJ2-3
v_call: TRBV28
cdr3_aa: CASSTLGTGGSQYF

j_call: TRBJ2-2
v_call: TRBV7-2
cdr3_aa: CASSPEAGELFF

j_call: TRBJ2-2
v_call: TRBV28
cdr3_aa: CASSLPGQTYTRELFF

j_call: TRBJ1-1
v_call: TRBV7-2
cdr3_aa: CASSLSWGSNTEAFF

j_call: TRBJ1-1
v_call: TRBV2
cdr3_aa: CASRVSGTGGWTEAFF

j_call: TRBJ1-2
v_call: TRBV19
cdr3_aa: CASSFSIPSTYGYTF

j_call: TRBJ1-2
v_call: TRBV6-5
cdr3_aa: CASSHNRDRTLNYGYTF

j_call: TRBJ1-1
v_call: TRBV7-4
cdr3_aa: CASSLGQGIGDTEAFF